This TCR beta chain was captured in a study of T cells in Graves' hyperthyroidism and ophthalmopathy. Across the study: Peripheral blood samples were taken at initial diagnosis, prior to any treatment.

Regions amplified from RNA transcripts were the TCR beta CDR3 regions. Researchers ran a first-round RT-PCR on the TCR CDR3 using the HTBI primer set. TCRdb passed the multiplex PCR reads through MiXCR, listing each CDR3 protein once. The data contain hundreds of thousands of distinct CDR3 sequences, 35% to 40% of them seen just once; the ten biggest clones take up 7% to 10%. There are many counts of this clonotype. V lost 6 bases to trimming and J lost 13 bases; unmatched junction nucleotides: 10. The CDR3 contains 14 residues. CDR1 is SGHVS and CDR2 is FQNEAQ in the germline V gene. The sequenced material came from blood. The receptor was isolated from a man between 18 and 29 years old with Graves' hyperthyroidism. The J gene is TRBJ1-6, the V gene TRBV7-8, with TRBD1 matching 9 bases. CDR3 bases: TGTGCCAGCAGTATAGGGACAGGGTTCAAGCCCCTCCACTTT. It translates to CASSIGTGFKPLHF.